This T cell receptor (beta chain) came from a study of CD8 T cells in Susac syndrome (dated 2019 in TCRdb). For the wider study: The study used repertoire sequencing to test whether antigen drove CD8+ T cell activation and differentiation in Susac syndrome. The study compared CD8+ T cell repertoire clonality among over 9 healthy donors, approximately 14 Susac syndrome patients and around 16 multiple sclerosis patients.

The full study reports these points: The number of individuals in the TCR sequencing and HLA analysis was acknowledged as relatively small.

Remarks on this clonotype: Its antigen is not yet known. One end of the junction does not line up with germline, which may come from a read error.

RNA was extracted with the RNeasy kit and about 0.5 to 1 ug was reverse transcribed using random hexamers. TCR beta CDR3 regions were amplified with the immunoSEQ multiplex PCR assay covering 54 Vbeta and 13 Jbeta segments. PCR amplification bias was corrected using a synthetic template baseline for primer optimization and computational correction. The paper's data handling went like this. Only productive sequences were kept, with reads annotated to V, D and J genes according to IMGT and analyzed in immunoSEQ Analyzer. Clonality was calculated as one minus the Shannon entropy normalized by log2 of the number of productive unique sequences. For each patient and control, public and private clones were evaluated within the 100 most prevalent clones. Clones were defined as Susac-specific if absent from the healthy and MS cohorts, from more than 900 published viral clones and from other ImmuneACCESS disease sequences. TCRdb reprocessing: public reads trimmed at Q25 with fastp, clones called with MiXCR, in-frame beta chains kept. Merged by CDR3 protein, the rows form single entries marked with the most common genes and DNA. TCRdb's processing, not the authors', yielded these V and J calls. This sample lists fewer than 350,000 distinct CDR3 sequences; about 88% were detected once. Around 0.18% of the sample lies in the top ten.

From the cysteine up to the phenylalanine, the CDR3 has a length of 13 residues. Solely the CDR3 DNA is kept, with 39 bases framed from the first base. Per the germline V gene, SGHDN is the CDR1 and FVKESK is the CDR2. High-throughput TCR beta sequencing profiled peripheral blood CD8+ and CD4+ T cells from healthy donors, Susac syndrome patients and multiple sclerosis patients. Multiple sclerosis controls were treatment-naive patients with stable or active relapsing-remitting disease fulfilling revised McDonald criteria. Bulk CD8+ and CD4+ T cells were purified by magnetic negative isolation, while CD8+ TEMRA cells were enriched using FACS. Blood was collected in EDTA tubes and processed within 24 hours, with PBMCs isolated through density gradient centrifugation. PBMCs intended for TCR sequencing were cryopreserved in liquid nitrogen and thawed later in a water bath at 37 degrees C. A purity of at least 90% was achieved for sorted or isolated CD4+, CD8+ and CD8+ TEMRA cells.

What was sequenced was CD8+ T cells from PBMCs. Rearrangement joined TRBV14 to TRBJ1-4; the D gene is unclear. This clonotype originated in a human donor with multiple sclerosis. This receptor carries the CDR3 CASSLAGNAKLFF. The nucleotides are TGTGCCAGCAGCCTGGCCGGTAATGCAAAACTGTTTTTT.